These T cell receptor beta chains were read from a single sample in a study of CD8+ T cells in alopecia areata. Profiling relied on immunoSEQ multiplex PCR, and the TCRdb table lists in-frame clones only, not all of them. The repertoire holds 150,000 to 200,000 clones, with roughly 62% as singletons. The sample consisted of CD8+ T cells sorted from blood, taken at week 24, from a patient treated with tofacitinib. The receptor source for this set is a human donor with alopecia areata. The CDR3 runs from the conserved cysteine through the conserved F or W. A D gene is named only where the DNA matches it firmly. Clone size appears in some rows only: once, few, many, or a class for an expanded clone.

J gene,clone size,D gene,V gene,CDR3 DNA,CDR3 protein
TRBJ1-2,few,TRBD1,TRBV23-1,TGCGCCAGCAGTCAGCAACAGGGGGCCGACTATGGCTACACCTTC,CASSQQQGADYGYTF
TRBJ2-3,NA,NA,TRBV5-6,TGTGCCAGCAGCTCCGGGCTAGGGGGCACAGATACGCAGTATTTT,CASSSGLGGTDTQYF
TRBJ2-1,NA,TRBD1,TRBV30,TGTGCCTGGAGTAGGGGAGACAGGGGGCGCGGGAATGAGCAGTTCTTC,CAWSRGDRGRGNEQFF
TRBJ2-3,NA,NA,TRBV4-1,TGCGCCAGCAGCGGCAGGTTGACAGATACGCAGTATTTT,CASSGRLTDTQYF
TRBJ1-1,NA,NA,TRBV7-8,TGTGCCAGCAGCTTAGCCTCCGGGGGTCGCGGGACTGAAGCTTTCTTT,CASSLASGGRGTEAFF
TRBJ2-7,NA,NA,TRBV30,TGTGCCTGGAGTGTAGTTGGCGGGACATTAACCTACGAGCAGTACTTC,CAWSVVGGTLTYEQYF
TRBJ1-2,NA,NA,TRBV9,TGTGCCAGCAGCGTAGCCCAGTCAAACTATGGCTACACCTTC,CASSVAQSNYGYTF
TRBJ1-2,NA,TRBD1,TRBV11-1,TGTGCCAGCAGCCCCACAGGGGGTCTCTATGGCTACACCTTC,CASSPTGGLYGYTF
TRBJ2-5,NA,TRBD1,TRBV6-6,TGTGCCAGCCTAGCAAGGACAGGGTTTGGGGAGACCCAGTACTTC,CASLARTGFGETQYF
TRBJ1-5,few,NA,TRBV13,TGTGCCAGCAGCTTAGCTGGACAGCCCCAGCATTTT,CASSLAGQPQHF
TRBJ2-1,NA,NA,TRBV11-2,TGTGCCAGCAGCTTAATGGCGGCCGTTTACAATGAGCAGTTCTTC,CASSLMAAVYNEQFF
TRBJ1-2,once,TRBD1,TRBV2,TGTGCCAGCCTGGGACAGGCCTATGGCTACACCTTC,CASLGQAYGYTF
TRBJ2-1,once,TRBD2,TRBV5-6,TGTGCCAGCAGCTCCGGGACTAGCGGGCGGGGGCAGTTCTTC,CASSSGTSGRGQFF
TRBJ1-6,NA,NA,TRBV30,TGTGCCTGGAACCACAGGGAACGCTATAATTCACCCCTCCACTTT,CAWNHRERYNSPLHF
TRBJ1-5,NA,NA,TRBV5-6,TGTGCCAGCAGCTTGTTCGCCAGGACTAGCAATCAGCCCCAGCATTTT,CASSLFARTSNQPQHF
TRBJ1-2,NA,NA,TRBV5-6,TGTGCCAGCACCTGGTCATACTACTATGGCTACACCTTC,CASTWSYYYGYTF
TRBJ1-2,NA,TRBD1,TRBV4-1,TGCGCCAGCAGCCACCGAGCTATCGGACAGGGAAACTATGGCTACACCTTC,CASSHRAIGQGNYGYTF
TRBJ2-2,NA,NA,TRBV19,TGTGCCAGTAGTTCCCGACTAGGGCCCCTCTTTCAGACCGGGGAGCTGTTTTTT,CASSSRLGPLFQTGELFF
TRBJ1-4,NA,NA,TRBV5-6,TGTGCCAGCAGCTTGGGAGGTGGTGCTAATGAAAAACTGTTTTTT,CASSLGGGANEKLFF
TRBJ1-5,once,TRBD1,TRBV27,TGTGCCAGCTCCCAGGGACAGGGACCCGCATGGTCCCAGCATTTT,CASSQGQGPAWSQHF
TRBJ2-1,NA,NA,TRBV2,TGTGCCAGGGGCCGAAATGAGCAGTTCTTC,CARGRNEQFF
TRBJ1-2,NA,NA,TRBV5-6,TGTGCCAGCAGCTTTGGGCATGGCTACACCTTC,CASSFGHGYTF
TRBJ2-7,NA,TRBD1,TRBV29-1,TGCAGCGTTGAATCGGGACAGGGCTACGAGCAGTACTTC,CSVESGQGYEQYF
TRBJ2-6,NA,NA,TRBV2,TGTGCCAGCAGGACCAGGAGCTCTGGGGCCAACGTCCTGACTTTC,CASRTRSSGANVLTF
TRBJ2-2,once,NA,TRBV9,TGTGCCAGCAGCGGCAGAACCGGGGAGCTGTTTTTT,CASSGRTGELFF
TRBJ1-6,NA,NA,TRBV5-6,TGTGCCAGCAGCTTGGGGGGCGGGCCCCTCCACTTT,CASSLGGGPLHF
TRBJ1-2,NA,TRBD1,TRBV7-9,TGTGCCAGCAGCTCCGGACAGGGTGAATGGTCTAACTATGGCTACACCTTC,CASSSGQGEWSNYGYTF
TRBJ2-5,once,NA,TRBV13,TGTGCCAGCAGCGCAGAGGACGCAGGAGTGGGGACCCAGTACTTC,CASSAEDAGVGTQYF
TRBJ2-7,once,TRBD1,TRBV30,TGTGCCTGGTCCACAGGGGCCGAGCAGTACTTC,CAWSTGAEQYF
TRBJ2-1,NA,NA,TRBV29-1,TGCAGCGGTGGGCGGGAATACAATGAGCAGTTCTTC,CSGGREYNEQFF
TRBJ1-1,NA,NA,TRBV30,TGTGCACTAAGTAGGGCGAACACTGAAGCTTTCTTT,CALSRANTEAFF
TRBJ1-2,NA,TRBD1,TRBV29-1,TGCAGCGTTGGTCCAGGGGGCCATGGCTACACCTTC,CSVGPGGHGYTF
TRBJ1-2,NA,NA,TRBV29-1,TGCAGCATCACGCCTCGGTACAACTATGGCTACACCTTC,CSITPRYNYGYTF
TRBJ1-2,NA,NA,TRBV2,TGTGCCAGCAGTGCCGAACGGAGCTCTAACTATGGCTACACCTTC,CASSAERSSNYGYTF
TRBJ2-7,NA,NA,TRBV25-1,TGTGCCAGCAGTCTGGTTAACGAGCAGTACTTC,CASSLVNEQYF
TRBJ2-2,NA,NA,TRBV7-2,TGTGCCAGCAGCTTAGGCTGGGGGGCGAACACCGGGGAGCTGTTTTTT,CASSLGWGANTGELFF
TRBJ2-3,few,NA,TRBV29-1,TGCAGCGTTGAATTCGCGGGTCATAGCACAGATACGCAGTATTTT,CSVEFAGHSTDTQYF
TRBJ2-5,NA,NA,TRBV27,TGTGCCAGCAGTTTAAAGTGGACATCTCAAGAGACCCAGTACTTC,CASSLKWTSQETQYF
TRBJ1-2,few,TRBD1,TRBV6-6,TGTGCCAGCAGTTACGCTAGGGACAGGGGCAGCTATGGCTACACCTTC,CASSYARDRGSYGYTF
TRBJ1-5,NA,TRBD1,TRBV25-1,TGTGCCACCGGACAGGGGAGTCAGCCCCAGCATTTT,CATGQGSQPQHF
TRBJ2-7,once,NA,TRBV7-9,TGTGCCAGCAGCTTAGCGGGGGGCGCAACCTACGAGCAGTACTTC,CASSLAGGATYEQYF
TRBJ1-2,NA,NA,TRBV20-1,TGCAGTGCTAGGGGAACGCTTGGCTACACCTTC,CSARGTLGYTF
TRBJ1-5,NA,TRBD1,TRBV15,TGTGCCACCAGCGGCAGGGGGACAGCTAGCAATCAGCCCCAGCATTTT,CATSGRGTASNQPQHF
TRBJ2-6,NA,NA,TRBV6-5,TGTGCCAGTTACTCTGGGGCCAACGTCCTGACTTTC,CASYSGANVLTF
TRBJ1-2,NA,NA,TRBV6-5,TGTGCCAGCAGTTACGTGGGAACGGATGGCTACACCTTC,CASSYVGTDGYTF
TRBJ2-7,NA,TRBD1,TRBV2,TGTGCCACGAGCCCCGGGACAGATCCCTACGAGCAGTACTTC,CATSPGTDPYEQYF
TRBJ2-3,NA,TRBD2,TRBV19,TGTGCCAGTCGGGTAGCGGGGTGGGATACGCAGTATTTT,CASRVAGWDTQYF
TRBJ2-5,NA,TRBD2,TRBV5-1,TGCGCCAGCAGCGGTAGCGGGGGCAGACAAGAGACCCAGTACTTC,CASSGSGGRQETQYF
TRBJ2-7,NA,NA,TRBV14,TGTGCCAGCAGCCAAGAACGGACCGCACGGGAGCAGTACTTC,CASSQERTAREQYF
TRBJ2-7,once,NA,TRBV5-6,TGTGCCAGCAGCTTGGAAACCTACGAGCAGTACTTC,CASSLETYEQYF
TRBJ2-7,NA,NA,TRBV29-1,TGCAGCGCCCGAGGACATGACTCCTACGAGCAGTACTTC,CSARGHDSYEQYF